This TCR beta chain was recorded in a study of blood T cell repertoires in COVID-19. Overall study: The cDNA or gDNA used as material had been derived from T cells, B-cell-depleted T cells, or PBMCs.

Some clones are missing from TCRdb's copy, which holds only in-frame ones; the method was immunoSEQ multiplex PCR. The repertoire has around 170,000 clones, roughly nine tenths of them found once; the top ten carry about 2.8%. CDR3 length equals 16 residues. V lost 2 bases to trimming and J lost 5 bases; unmatched junction nucleotides: 8. In germline, CDR1 is MNHEY, CDR2 SVGAGI. The chain has TRBV6-5 and TRBJ2-7, with 11 bases fitting TRBD1. This clonotype was obtained from a man between 60 and 70 years old with acute or convalescent COVID-19. The sample taken for sequencing was peripheral blood. This CDR3 reads CASSYLGQGDVDEQYF. DNA for the CDR3: TGTGCCAGCAGTTACCTGGGACAGGGGGATGTCGACGAGCAGTACTTC.